These T cell receptor beta chains were read from a single sample in a study of OX40 agonist ivuxolimab in advanced cancers. Data came from immunoSEQ multiplex PCR; TCRdb stores just in-frame clones and leaves some out. Altogether approximately 94,000 clones are present, around 90% being singletons, with the ten largest covering 0.45% to 0.65%. Sequencing was performed on CD4+ or CD8+ T cells sorted from blood, taken in a trial of the OX40 agonist ivuxolimab. The receptors here all came from an adult with an advanced solid tumor such as melanoma, head and neck, liver or kidney cancer. Both conserved end residues are part of each CDR3. The D gene is left open where the match is weak. Size tells how often a clone was seen (once, few, many) or the class of an expanded clone, and some rows leave it out.

V	size	J	length	D	DNA	CDR3
TRBV6-6	NA	TRBJ2-1	13	NA	TGTGCCAGCAGTTCGGACCAGTACAATGAGCAGTTCTTC	CASSSDQYNEQFF
TRBV27	NA	TRBJ2-5	15	NA	TGTGCCAGCAGTTCCTTAGGGACGGCCAAAGAGACCCAGTACTTC	CASSSLGTAKETQYF
TRBV6-4	NA	TRBJ2-1	13	NA	TGTGCCAGCAGTGTTTACTCTTACAATGAGCAGTTCTTC	CASSVYSYNEQFF
TRBV5-1	once	TRBJ2-5	16	NA	TGCGCCAGCAGCTTGACCGGGACTTCCATCCCAGAGACCCAGTACTTC	CASSLTGTSIPETQYF
TRBV28	NA	TRBJ2-4	14	NA	TGTGCCAGCAGTTTATCCGCAGGGCAAAACATTCAGTACTTC	CASSLSAGQNIQYF
TRBV30	NA	TRBJ2-4	13	NA	TGTGCCTGGAGTATAAATGGCCGGAACATTCAGTACTTC	CAWSINGRNIQYF
TRBV9	NA	TRBJ2-5	14	TRBD2	TGTGCCAGCAGCGGGACTGCCGGCGGGGGGACCCAGTACTTC	CASSGTAGGGTQYF
TRBV5-5	NA	TRBJ1-3	17	TRBD1	TGTGCCAGCAGCCTCAACCCGACAGGGAGGACGGGAAACACCATATATTTT	CASSLNPTGRTGNTIYF
TRBV18	NA	TRBJ2-3	16	NA	TGTGCCAGCTCACCATTTAAGGACCGAAGCACAGATACGCAGTATTTT	CASSPFKDRSTDTQYF
TRBV7-2	NA	TRBJ1-2	13	NA	TGTGCCAGCAGCTACCTCGTGAGCTATGGCTACACCTTC	CASSYLVSYGYTF
TRBV9	NA	TRBJ2-2	15	TRBD2	TGTGCCAGCAGCGTAGACGGGAGGGGCACCGGGGAGCTGTTTTTT	CASSVDGRGTGELFF
TRBV7-2	NA	TRBJ2-7	15	TRBD2	TGTGCCAGCAGCTCAACCCCGGGAGGGGACTACGAGCAGTACTTC	CASSSTPGGDYEQYF
TRBV28	NA	TRBJ1-1	12	NA	TGTGCCAGCAGTTGGGGATCCCCAAGAGCTTTCTTT	CASSWGSPRAFF
TRBV7-3	NA	TRBJ2-7	14	TRBD2	TGTGCCAGCAGCCAGACTAGCGGGAGCTACGAGCAGTACTTC	CASSQTSGSYEQYF
TRBV28	NA	TRBJ2-7	12	NA	TGTGCCAGCAGTATGGTGGGCGACGAGCAGTACTTC	CASSMVGDEQYF
TRBV11-3	NA	TRBJ2-5	12	TRBD2	TGTGCCAGCGGTTCGGGGGGGGAGACCCAGTACTTC	CASGSGGETQYF
TRBV27	NA	TRBJ2-1	16	TRBD2	TGTGCCAGCAGTCTGGAGATAGGGCTAGCGGGACCTGAGCAGTTCTTC	CASSLEIGLAGPEQFF
TRBV6-6	NA	TRBJ2-6	14	NA	TGTGCCAGCCAATATGGCTCTGGGGCCAACGTCCTGACTTTC	CASQYGSGANVLTF
TRBV7-9	NA	TRBJ2-1	13	TRBD1	TGTGCCAGCAGGTTGACAGGGGACAATGAGCAGTTCTTC	CASRLTGDNEQFF
TRBV7-9	few	TRBJ2-7	13	TRBD2	TGTGCCAGCAGCCTGGGACTAGCAAGGGAGCAGTACTTC	CASSLGLAREQYF
TRBV19	NA	TRBJ1-2	12	NA	TGTGCCAGTGGGTCCGCTGGGTATGGCTACACCTTC	CASGSAGYGYTF
TRBV9	NA	TRBJ2-7	16	TRBD1	TGTGCCAGCAGTCGCCTCGGTGGGACAGGGGGTCACGAGCAGTACTTC	CASSRLGGTGGHEQYF